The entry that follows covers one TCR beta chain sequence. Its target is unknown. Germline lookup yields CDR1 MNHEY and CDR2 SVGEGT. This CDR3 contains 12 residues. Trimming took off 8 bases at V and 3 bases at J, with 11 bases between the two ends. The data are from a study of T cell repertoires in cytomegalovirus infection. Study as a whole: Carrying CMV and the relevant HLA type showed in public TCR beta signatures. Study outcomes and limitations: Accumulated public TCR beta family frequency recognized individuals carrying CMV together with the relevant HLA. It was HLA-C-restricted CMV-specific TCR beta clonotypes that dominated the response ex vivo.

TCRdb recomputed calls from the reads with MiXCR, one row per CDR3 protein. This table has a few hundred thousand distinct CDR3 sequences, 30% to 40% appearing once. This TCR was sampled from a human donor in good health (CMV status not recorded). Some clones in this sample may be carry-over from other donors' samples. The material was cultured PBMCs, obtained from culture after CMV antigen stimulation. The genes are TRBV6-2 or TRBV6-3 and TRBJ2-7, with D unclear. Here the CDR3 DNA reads TGTGCCAGCGGCCAGGTTCACTACGAGCAGTACTTC. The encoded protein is CASGQVHYEQYF.